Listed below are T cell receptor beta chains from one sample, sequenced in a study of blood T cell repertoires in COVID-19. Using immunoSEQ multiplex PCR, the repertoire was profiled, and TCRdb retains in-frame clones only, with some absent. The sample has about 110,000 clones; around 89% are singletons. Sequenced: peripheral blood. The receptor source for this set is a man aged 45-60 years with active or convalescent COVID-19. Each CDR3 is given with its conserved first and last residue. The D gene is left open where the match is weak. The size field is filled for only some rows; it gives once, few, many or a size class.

CDR3 DNA: TGTGCCAGCAGCTTAGCCCGGGGACAGGGCGCCTATGGCTACACCTTC; CDR3 protein: CASSLARGQGAYGYTF; V gene: TRBV13; J gene: TRBJ1-2; D gene: TRBD1; clone size: NA
CDR3 DNA: TGTGCCAGCAGCTTATCCCTCGCGGGAGAGACCCAGTACTTC; CDR3 protein: CASSLSLAGETQYF; V gene: TRBV11-2; J gene: TRBJ2-5; D gene: NA; clone size: NA
CDR3 DNA: TGTGCCAGCAGCCCAAGGGGGACGACTTACAATGAGCAGTTCTTC; CDR3 protein: CASSPRGTTYNEQFF; V gene: TRBV5-4; J gene: TRBJ2-1; D gene: NA; clone size: NA
CDR3 DNA: TGTGCCAGTAGTATGATGCAGGGGGCTAGGAACACTGAAGCTTTCTTT; CDR3 protein: CASSMMQGARNTEAFF; V gene: TRBV19; J gene: TRBJ1-1; D gene: TRBD1; clone size: NA
CDR3 DNA: TGTGCCAGCAGCCCGAGGAGGGTAACTGAAGCTTTCTTT; CDR3 protein: CASSPRRVTEAFF; V gene: TRBV5-6; J gene: TRBJ1-1; D gene: NA; clone size: NA
CDR3 DNA: TGTGCCAGCAGCCCAACCTACAATGAGCAGTTCTTC; CDR3 protein: CASSPTYNEQFF; V gene: TRBV3-1/TRBV3-2; J gene: TRBJ2-1; D gene: NA; clone size: few
CDR3 DNA: TGTGCCAGCAGCGCGACCAACAGGGGTTCTAATGAAAAACTGTTTTTT; CDR3 protein: CASSATNRGSNEKLFF; V gene: TRBV6-2/TRBV6-3; J gene: TRBJ1-4; D gene: TRBD1; clone size: NA
CDR3 DNA: TGTGCCAGTAGAACAGGGGCAACTAATGAAAAACTGTTTTTT; CDR3 protein: CASRTGATNEKLFF; V gene: TRBV19; J gene: TRBJ1-4; D gene: TRBD1; clone size: NA
CDR3 DNA: TGTGCCAGTACCCAGGGGCTATGGGATCAGCCCCAGCATTTT; CDR3 protein: CASTQGLWDQPQHF; V gene: TRBV19; J gene: TRBJ1-5; D gene: NA; clone size: NA
CDR3 DNA: TGTGCCAGCCAGGACAGGGGATCCTACGAGCAGTACTTC; CDR3 protein: CASQDRGSYEQYF; V gene: TRBV6-5; J gene: TRBJ2-7; D gene: TRBD1; clone size: NA
CDR3 DNA: TGTGCCAGCAGCTTGTCGCAACTAGCGGGCCTGAGCTCCTACAATGAGCAGTTCTTC; CDR3 protein: CASSLSQLAGLSSYNEQFF; V gene: TRBV7-9; J gene: TRBJ2-1; D gene: TRBD2; clone size: NA
CDR3 DNA: TGTGCCACCAGGACAGGGCGGAGCAATCAGCCCCAGCATTTT; CDR3 protein: CATRTGRSNQPQHF; V gene: TRBV19; J gene: TRBJ1-5; D gene: TRBD1; clone size: NA
CDR3 DNA: TGTGCCAGCAGACGGACAGGGGAAGCTTTCTTT; CDR3 protein: CASRRTGEAFF; V gene: TRBV28; J gene: TRBJ1-1; D gene: TRBD1; clone size: NA
CDR3 DNA: TGTGCCAGTAGTAGCCCGGGACAGGAGTATCAGCCCCAGCATTTT; CDR3 protein: CASSSPGQEYQPQHF; V gene: TRBV19; J gene: TRBJ1-5; D gene: TRBD1; clone size: NA
CDR3 DNA: TGTGCCAGCAGCCCCGCATCTTCGATAGGGGCTGGCTACACCTTC; CDR3 protein: CASSPASSIGAGYTF; V gene: TRBV5-4; J gene: TRBJ1-2; D gene: NA; clone size: NA
CDR3 DNA: TGTGCCAGCAGCCCGTATTCTAACTATGGCTACACCTTC; CDR3 protein: CASSPYSNYGYTF; V gene: TRBV13; J gene: TRBJ1-2; D gene: NA; clone size: NA
CDR3 DNA: TGTGCCAGCTCACCACAACCCGGGGCAGGGGATAAGCCCCAGCATTTT; CDR3 protein: CASSPQPGAGDKPQHF; V gene: TRBV18; J gene: TRBJ1-5; D gene: NA; clone size: NA
CDR3 DNA: TGTGCCAGCTCACCGCGGGCAGGGGGCCAAGAGACCCAGTACTTC; CDR3 protein: CASSPRAGGQETQYF; V gene: TRBV18; J gene: TRBJ2-5; D gene: TRBD1; clone size: NA
CDR3 DNA: TGTGCCAGCAGCGGGAGCGTCGAGCTGGTGCAGTTCTTC; CDR3 protein: CASSGSVELVQFF; V gene: TRBV6-2/TRBV6-3; J gene: TRBJ2-1; D gene: NA; clone size: NA
CDR3 DNA: TGCGCCAGCAGCGTGGAGAGCAGCACAGATACGCAGTATTTT; CDR3 protein: CASSVESSTDTQYF; V gene: TRBV5-1; J gene: TRBJ2-3; D gene: NA; clone size: NA
CDR3 DNA: TGTGCCAGCAGTGACAGGGGCACAGATACGCAGTATTTT; CDR3 protein: CASSDRGTDTQYF; V gene: TRBV6-2/TRBV6-3; J gene: TRBJ2-3; D gene: TRBD1; clone size: NA
CDR3 DNA: TGCGCCAGCAGTGAGCGGCGGGAGGGGGGAGAGACCCAGTACTTC; CDR3 protein: CASSERREGGETQYF; V gene: TRBV10-2; J gene: TRBJ2-5; D gene: TRBD2; clone size: NA
CDR3 DNA: TGTGCCAGCAGTGATAACAGGGGCAATGAGCAGTTCTTC; CDR3 protein: CASSDNRGNEQFF; V gene: TRBV6-4; J gene: TRBJ2-1; D gene: TRBD1; clone size: NA
CDR3 DNA: TGTGCCAGCAGCCTCTATTTACAGGGACCTCAAGAGACCCAGTACTTC; CDR3 protein: CASSLYLQGPQETQYF; V gene: TRBV5-4; J gene: TRBJ2-5; D gene: NA; clone size: NA
CDR3 DNA: TGTGCCAGCAGCCAAGGGGTCTCGCGGGAGGGGTCCTACAATGAGCAGTTCTTC; CDR3 protein: CASSQGVSREGSYNEQFF; V gene: TRBV3-1/TRBV3-2; J gene: TRBJ2-1; D gene: TRBD2; clone size: NA
CDR3 DNA: TGTGCCAGCAGCTTAGCCGCAGGACAATCCTACAATGAGCAGTTCTTC; CDR3 protein: CASSLAAGQSYNEQFF; V gene: TRBV7-6; J gene: TRBJ2-1; D gene: NA; clone size: NA
CDR3 DNA: TGTGCCAGCAGTGAAATTAACAGGGTATCTTTT; CDR3 protein: CASSEINRVSF; V gene: TRBV6-1; J gene: TRBJ1-4; D gene: NA; clone size: NA
CDR3 DNA: TGTGCCAGCAGCGGGCCGGGACTAGCGGGAGCTCACGAGCAGTACTTC; CDR3 protein: CASSGPGLAGAHEQYF; V gene: TRBV5-4; J gene: TRBJ2-7; D gene: TRBD2; clone size: NA
CDR3 DNA: TGCGCCAGCAGCCTACCAATAGCGGGAGCCGGGGAGCTGTTTTTT; CDR3 protein: CASSLPIAGAGELFF; V gene: TRBV5-1; J gene: TRBJ2-2; D gene: TRBD2; clone size: NA
CDR3 DNA: TGTGCCAGCAGCTTACGGGCCCGTGGACTAGCGGGAGGTCGAGACAAAAACATTCAGTACTTC; CDR3 protein: CASSLRARGLAGGRDKNIQYF; V gene: TRBV13; J gene: TRBJ2-4; D gene: TRBD2; clone size: NA